What follows are 27 T cell receptor beta chains derived from one specimen sequenced in a study of blood T cell repertoires in COVID-19. Clones were sequenced by immunoSEQ multiplex PCR, and TCRdb holds only the in-frame ones, with some missing. The table lists roughly 180,000 clones, more than 65% of them singletons. The sequenced sample consisted of peripheral blood. These receptors all come from an elderly woman with active or convalescent COVID-19.

This clone was seen only once. The chain couples TRBV28 to TRBJ1-5; D is undetermined. Germline lookup yields CDR1 MDHEN and CDR2 SYDVKM. Between the trimmed V and J ends, which lost 2 bases and 6 bases, there was a span of 14 bases. This CDR3 spans 15 amino acids. The CDR3 reads CASSLEGVYSQPQHF. CDR3 nucleotide sequence: TGTGCCAGCAGTTTAGAGGGAGTGTATTCTCAGCCCCAGCATTTT.

V gene TRBV10-2 combines with J gene TRBJ2-3; TRBD2 is a possible D gene (6 bases). Germline assignment: CDR1 WSHSY and CDR2 SAAADI. The CDR3 totals 14 residues. The germline V and J ends were trimmed by 4 bases and 3 bases, with 11 bases remaining between them. CDR3 sequence (DNA): TGCGCCAGCAGTGCCACTAGCCGAACAGATACGCAGTATTTT. This translates into CASSATSRTDTQYF.

This clone was seen a few times. The J gene is TRBJ2-3, the V gene TRBV4-2; 7 bases line up with TRBD2. Germline CDR1 and CDR2: LGHNA and YNFKEQ. This CDR3 is built from 14 residues. The V gene end was trimmed by 5 bases and the J gene end by 4 bases; junction bases not matched to a gene: 6. CDR3 DNA: TGTGCCAGCAGCTCGGCGGGGGTGGCAGATACGCAGTATTTT. Translating it yields CASSSAGVADTQYF.

A remark on this clone: An end of the junction does not agree with germline; a read error may underlie this. CDR3 residues: CASTYRDKDSPLHF. DNA for the CDR3: TGTGCCAGCACTTACCGGGACAAGGATTCACCCCTCCACTTT. The chain uses TRBV6-5 and TRBJ1-6; D might be TRBD1 (6 bases). The CDR3 totals 14 residues. Germline-derived CDR1 and CDR2 are MNHEY and SVGAGI.

This clone turned up a few times. CDR3 residues: CASSPAGAETQYF. As DNA, the CDR3 is TGTGCCAGCAGCCCCGCGGGAGCGGAGACCCAGTACTTC. The chain links TRBV13 to TRBJ2-5, with 7 bases aligning to TRBD2. V shed 5 bases, J shed 5 bases, and the junction held 5 bases outside the gene matches. The germline gives CDR1 PRHDT, CDR2 FYEKMQ (reference sequence). This CDR3 contains 13 residues.

The gene calls are TRBV5-1 and TRBJ2-7; weak D call: TRBD2 (6 bases). Trimming cost V 4 bases and J 2 bases, with 13 bases left between them. Germline V gene data show CDR1 as SGHRS and CDR2 as YFSETQ. The CDR3 consists of 14 residues. The CDR3 sequence is CASSLGTSPYEQYF. The CDR3 nucleotides read TGCGCCAGCAGCCTCGGGACTTCACCCTACGAGCAGTACTTC.

The chain combines TRBV7-8 with TRBJ1-1, with 10 bases that match TRBD1. V was pared by 5 bases and J by 5 bases, with 8 bases of the junction left unmatched. CDR3 length equals 15 residues. The germline V gene has CDR1 SGHVS and CDR2 FQNEAQ. CDR3: CASSRDRGIRTEAFF. The CDR3 DNA reads as TGTGCCAGCAGCCGGGACAGGGGAATCAGGACTGAAGCTTTCTTT.

The chain carries TRBV11-2 and TRBJ1-2; TRBD1 matches at 9 bases. CDR3 length: 14 amino acids. V was pared by 4 bases and J by 6 bases, with 6 bases of the junction left unmatched. Germline V lookup: CDR1 SGHAT, CDR2 FQNNGV. The CDR3 is CASSYGQGIDGYTF. CDR3 nucleotides: TGTGCCAGCAGCTACGGACAGGGGATTGATGGCTACACCTTC.

J is TRBJ2-1 and V is TRBV5-1; 7 bases are a match to TRBD2. This CDR3 has 19 residues. Germline V gives CDR1 SGHRS, CDR2 YFSETQ. With V trimmed by 2 bases and J by 0 bases, 14 bases remained unmatched. The CDR3 DNA is TGCGCCAGCAGCTTAGGGCCAGCGGGGAGGTTCAGCTCCTACAATGAGCAGTTCTTC. It translates to CASSLGPAGRFSSYNEQFF.

This sequence joins TRBV10-3 and TRBJ1-6, with D possibly being TRBD1 (6 bases). V was trimmed by 6 bases and J by 7 bases, leaving 10 bases between them. Germline CDR1 is ENHRY and CDR2 is SYGVKD. The CDR3 is 13 amino acids. DNA for the CDR3: TGTGCCATCAGCAGGGGTGGCAATTCACCCCTCCACTTT. Amino acid sequence: CAISRGGNSPLHF.

The rearrangement uses TRBV19 and TRBJ1-5; maybe TRBD1 (5 bases). The CDR3 sequence is 17 residues long. Germline V gene lookup returns CDR1 LNHDA and CDR2 SQIVND (reference sequence). Between the trimmed V and J ends, which lost 5 bases and 0 bases, there was a span of 17 bases. The CDR3: CASSDPGTEYSNQPQHF. The CDR3 coding sequence is TGTGCCAGTAGTGATCCCGGGACTGAATATAGCAATCAGCCCCAGCATTTT.

The J gene is TRBJ2-2, the V gene TRBV4-2; TRBD2 matches at 8 bases. Per the germline V gene, CDR1 is LGHNA and CDR2 is YNFKEQ. J lost 6 bases, V lost 3 bases, and 15 bases had no gene match. The CDR3 has 18 residues. CDR3 in amino acids: CASSQTRSGGKSAGELFF. In DNA, the CDR3 is TGTGCCAGCAGCCAGACTAGGAGCGGGGGCAAGAGCGCCGGGGAGCTGTTTTTT.

V gene TRBV3-1 (or the pseudogene TRBV3-2) combines with J gene TRBJ2-1, with D possibly being TRBD1 (6 bases). CDR1 is LGHDT, CDR2 YNNKEL, per germline (reference sequence). Trimming cost V 7 bases and J 0 bases, with 13 bases left between them. The CDR3 length is 15 residues. CDR3 amino acids: CASTPDRSSYNEQFF. CDR3 bases: TGTGCCAGCACACCTGACAGGAGCTCCTACAATGAGCAGTTCTTC.

The chain employs TRBV9 and TRBJ1-2, with 12 positions matching TRBD1. Germline V CDR1 and CDR2: SGDLS, YYNGEE. The CDR3 contains 17 residues. V lost 0 bases, J lost 8 bases, and 11 bases stayed unmatched. The chain's CDR3 is CASSVASGGQGALGYTF. The CDR3 DNA reads as TGTGCCAGCAGCGTAGCGTCAGGGGGACAGGGGGCCCTCGGCTACACCTTC. Full variable domain (rest looked up from reference TRBV9 and TRBJ1-2): DSGVTQTPKHLITATGQRVTLRCSPRSGDLSVYWYQQSLDQGLQFLIQYYNGEERAKGNILERFSAQQFPDLHSELNLSSLELGDSALYFCASSVASGGQGALGYTFGSGTRLTVV.

There are many counts of this clone. The V call is TRBV2, the J call TRBJ1-1; maybe TRBD1 (6 bases). The CDR3 is 15 residues long. Germline loops: CDR1 SNHLY, CDR2 FYNNEI. The V and J ends lost 4 bases and 3 bases respectively, with 15 bases between them. CDR3 nucleotide sequence: TGTGCCAGCAGTGCTCACACAGGGTCCTACACTGAAGCTTTCTTT. Its translation is CASSAHTGSYTEAFF. The complete variable domain, with remaining parts taken from reference TRBV2 and TRBJ1-1, reads EPEVTQTPSHQVTQMGQEVILRCVPISNHLYFYWYRQILGQKVEFLVSFYNNEISEKSEIFDDQFSVERPDGSNFTLKIRSTKLEDSAMYFCASSAHTGSYTEAFFGQGTRLTVV.

This chain links TRBV7-2 with TRBJ1-2; D is undetermined. The germline CDR1 and CDR2 sequences are SGHTA and FQGNSA. V shed 4 bases and J shed 4 bases, with 10 bases lying between them. This CDR3 comprises 13 residues. This CDR3 is CASSSGSGYGYTF. CDR3 sequence (DNA): TGTGCCAGCAGCTCCGGCAGCGGCTATGGCTACACCTTC.

The rearrangement links TRBV28 to TRBJ2-7; 7 bases are shared with TRBD1. The germline V gene encodes CDR1 MDHEN and CDR2 SYDVKM. Trimming removed 6 bases from V and 3 bases from J; junction bases left unmatched: 8. The CDR3 runs to 14 residues. CDR3 coding DNA: TGTGCCAGCAGGATAGACAGGGTGCGCTACGAGCAGTACTTC. Protein product: CASRIDRVRYEQYF.

The chain joins TRBV9 to TRBJ2-2; 8 bases are shared with TRBD1. Germline assignment: CDR1 SGDLS and CDR2 YYNGEE. This CDR3 has 15 residues. V gave up 4 bases and J gave up 3 bases; unmatched junction bases: 5. The chain's CDR3 is CASSFRGQDTGELFF. The CDR3 DNA sequence: TGTGCCAGCAGCTTCAGGGGGCAGGACACCGGGGAGCTGTTTTTT.

The rearrangement joins TRBV7-9 to TRBJ1-1; 9 bases are shared with TRBD1. The length of the CDR3 is 14 residues. Germline CDR1 is SEHNR and CDR2 is FQNEAQ (reference sequence). Trimming removed 5 bases from V and 3 bases from J; junction bases left unmatched: 4. Here the CDR3 reads CASSPRQGDTEAFF. The DNA of the CDR3 is TGTGCCAGCAGCCCCAGACAGGGGGACACTGAAGCTTTCTTT.

The rearrangement joins TRBV5-1 to TRBJ2-3, with 9 bases that match TRBD2. The V gene's germline CDR1 is SGHRS and CDR2 YFSETQ. V lost 4 bases to trimming and J lost 5 bases; unmatched junction nucleotides: 11. The CDR3 consists of 16 residues. Here the CDR3 reads CASSTDRAGGRDTQYF. The CDR3 region has the DNA TGCGCCAGCAGCACCGATAGGGCGGGAGGGCGAGATACGCAGTATTTT.

The chain has TRBV28 and TRBJ1-2; D is unresolved. V lost 3 bases and J lost 8, with 10 bases in between. Germline V gives CDR1 MDHEN, CDR2 SYDVKM. This CDR3 contains 12 residues. Here the CDR3 reads CASSLAGFGYTF. The DNA of the CDR3 is TGTGCCAGCAGTTTGGCCGGGTTCGGCTACACCTTC.

V is TRBV6-5 and J is TRBJ1-2; D is perhaps TRBD1 (5 bases). Trimming stripped 6 bases from V and 4 bases from J, with 15 bases between. Looked up from germline, CDR1 is MNHEY and CDR2 is SVGAGI. This CDR3 comprises 14 residues. CDR3 DNA: TGTGCCAGCAGCCCCCCCCAGGGTATCTATGGCTACACCTTC. Its translation is CASSPPQGIYGYTF.

This clone was seen more than once but under ten times. The sample contains more than one DNA sequence encoding this CDR3. The gene calls are TRBV11-2 and TRBJ1-5; perhaps TRBD1 as D (5 bases). The CDR3 is made up of 15 amino acids. CDR1 and CDR2 from the germline V gene are SGHAT and FQNNGV. Trimming pared 0 bases from V and 7 bases from J, leaving 13 bases between. The DNA of the CDR3 is TGTGCCAGCAGCTTAGATCCGAGGGGAGGACAGCCCCAGCATTTT. It codes for CASSLDPRGGQPQHF.

The J gene is TRBJ1-6, the V gene TRBV11-2, with D unresolved. This CDR3 is built from 12 residues. Germline values: CDR1 SGHAT, CDR2 FQNNGV. The ends were cut back, 5 bases at V and 7 bases at J, with 6 bases in the middle. The chain's CDR3 is CASSVLNSPLHF. The CDR3 DNA reads TGTGCCAGCAGCGTACTCAATTCACCCCTCCACTTT.

This clone was seen only once. V is TRBV24-1 and J is TRBJ1-5, with 10 bases that match TRBD1. This CDR3 has 15 residues. Germline CDR1 and CDR2: KGHDR and SFDVKD. Here the CDR3 reads CAGWSGQGSNQPQHF. For the CDR3, the DNA is TGTGCAGGGTGGTCGGGACAGGGGAGCAATCAGCCCCAGCATTTT.

The CDR3 protein is CASSLDPQGRSPLHF. CDR3 in DNA: TGTGCCAGCAGCTTGGATCCCCAGGGTAGATCACCCCTCCACTTT. The chain joins TRBV5-6 to TRBJ1-6; D might be TRBD1 (5 bases). Trimming left V 0 bases short and J 10 bases short, with 14 bases between. Germline loops: CDR1 SGHDT, CDR2 YYEEEE. This CDR3 contains 15 residues. The whole variable domain, remainder taken from reference TRBV5-6 and TRBJ1-6, is DAGVTQSPTHLIKTRGQQVTLRCSPKSGHDTVSWYQQALGQGPQFIFQYYEEEERQRGNFPDRFSGHQFPNYSSELNVNALLLGDSALYLCASSLDPQGRSPLHFGNGTRLTVT.

V usage is TRBV15 and J usage is TRBJ1-4; D gene uncertain. The V end was cut by 5 bases, the J end by 6 bases, with 13 bases between. CDR3 size: 14 residues. Germline CDR1 is LNHNV and CDR2 is YYDKDF (reference sequence). DNA for the CDR3: TGTGCCACCAGCCTTATGACATACGATGAAAAACTGTTTTTT. It encodes CATSLMTYDEKLFF.